The present TCR beta chain was sequenced within a study of spatial heterogeneity in lung cancer. Time point: sample taken at primary tumor resection. From tumor, nontumor lung or frozen PBMC, whole RNA was taken unsorted for sequencing. Study results and limitations: The appearance of ubiquitous expanded tumor TCRs in blood was greater at resection than follow-up.

TCRdb independently ran MiXCR on the 5' RACE reads; one entry per CDR3 protein. This table holds tens of thousands of distinct CDR3 sequences, around 5% found once. This clonotype was recorded many times. What it binds is not known. The CDR3 loop spans 13 amino acids. V was pared by 6 bases and J by 11 bases, with 18 bases between. The rearrangement joins TRBV12-3 or TRBV12-4 to TRBJ2-3; the D is unclear. The sample in question was PBMCs, obtained at surgery. The TCR comes from a female donor with early-stage non-small cell lung cancer. The CDR3 DNA is TGTGCCAGCAGCCGGCCGGAGAAGGTTCGGCAGTATTTT. It yields the protein CASSRPEKVRQYF.